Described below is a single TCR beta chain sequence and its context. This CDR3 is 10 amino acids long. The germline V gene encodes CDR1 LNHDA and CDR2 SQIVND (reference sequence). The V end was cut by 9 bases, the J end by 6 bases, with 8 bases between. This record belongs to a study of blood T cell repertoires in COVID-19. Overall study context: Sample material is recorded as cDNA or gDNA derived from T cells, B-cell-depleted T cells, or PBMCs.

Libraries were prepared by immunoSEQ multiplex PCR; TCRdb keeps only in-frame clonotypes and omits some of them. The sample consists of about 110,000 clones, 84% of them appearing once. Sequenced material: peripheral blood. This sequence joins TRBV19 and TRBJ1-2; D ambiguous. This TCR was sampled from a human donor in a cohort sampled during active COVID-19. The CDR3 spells CASGGDGYTF. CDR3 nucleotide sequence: TGTGCCAGCGGAGGCGATGGCTACACCTTC.